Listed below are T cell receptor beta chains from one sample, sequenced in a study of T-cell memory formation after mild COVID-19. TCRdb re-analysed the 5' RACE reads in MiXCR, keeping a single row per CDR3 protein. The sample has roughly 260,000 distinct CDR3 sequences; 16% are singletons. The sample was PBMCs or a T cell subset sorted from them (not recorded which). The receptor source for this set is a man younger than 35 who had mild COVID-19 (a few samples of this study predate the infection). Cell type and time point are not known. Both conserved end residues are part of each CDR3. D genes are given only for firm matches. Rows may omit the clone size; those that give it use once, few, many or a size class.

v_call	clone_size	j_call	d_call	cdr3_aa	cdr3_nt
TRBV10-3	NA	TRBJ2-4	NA	CAISATGAKNIQYF	TGTGCCATCAGTGCGACGGGAGCCAAAAACATTCAGTACTTC
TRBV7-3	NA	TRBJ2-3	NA	CASSLALPQNTNTQYF	TGTGCCAGCAGCTTAGCACTACCTCAGAATACAAATACGCAGTATTTT
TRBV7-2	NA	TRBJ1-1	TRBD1	CASSRGQGYTEAFF	TGTGCCAGCAGCCGCGGACAGGGGTACACTGAAGCTTTCTTT
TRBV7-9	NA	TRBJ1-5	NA	CASSLARGAENQPQHF	TGTGCCAGCAGCTTAGCGCGGGGAGCGGAAAATCAGCCCCAGCATTTT
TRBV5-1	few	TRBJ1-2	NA	CASSPTVGSHGYTF	TGCGCCAGCAGCCCCACCGTCGGGTCCCATGGCTACACCTTC
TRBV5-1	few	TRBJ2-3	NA	CASSPGNMGGTDTQYF	TGCGCCAGCAGTCCGGGGAACATGGGGGGCACAGATACGCAGTATTTT
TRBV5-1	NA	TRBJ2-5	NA	CASSLYAVGKETQYF	TGCGCCAGCAGCTTGTACGCGGTGGGCAAAGAGACCCAGTACTTC
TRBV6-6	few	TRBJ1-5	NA	CASRGDSGEWQPQHF	TGTGCCAGCAGGGGGGACTCCGGGGAGTGGCAGCCCCAGCATTTT
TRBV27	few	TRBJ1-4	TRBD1	CASRLQGFNEKLFF	TGTGCCAGCAGGTTACAGGGGTTTAATGAAAAACTGTTTTTT
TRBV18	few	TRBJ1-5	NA	CASSFPLEPQHF	TGTGCCAGCTCATTTCCGTTGGAGCCCCAGCATTTT
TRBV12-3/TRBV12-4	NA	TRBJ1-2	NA	CASSFVQLLGYGYTF	TGTGCCAGCAGTTTCGTACAGCTTTTGGGGTATGGCTACACCTTC
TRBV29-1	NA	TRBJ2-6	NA	CSASWGANVLTF	TGCAGCGCCAGTTGGGGGGCCAACGTCCTGACTTTC
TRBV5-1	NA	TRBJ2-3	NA	CASSLGAARTDTQYF	TGCGCCAGCAGCTTAGGAGCGGCTCGCACAGATACGCAGTATTTT
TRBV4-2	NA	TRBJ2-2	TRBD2	CASSPLSGGNTGELFF	TGTGCCAGCAGCCCACTGAGCGGGGGGAACACCGGGGAGCTGTTTTTT
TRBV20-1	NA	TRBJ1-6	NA	CSASYGGAGNNSPLHF	TGCAGTGCTAGCTACGGGGGGGCAGGTAATAATTCACCCCTCCACTTT
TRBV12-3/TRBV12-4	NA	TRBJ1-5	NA	CASSGVVRNQPQHF	TGTGCCAGCAGTGGGGTCGTACGCAATCAGCCCCAGCATTTT
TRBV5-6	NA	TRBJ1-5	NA	CASSLWGRGDGNQPQHF	TGTGCCAGCAGCTTGTGGGGCAGGGGCGATGGCAATCAGCCCCAGCATTTT
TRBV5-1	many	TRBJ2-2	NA	CASSLVRPDTGELFF	TGCGCCAGCAGCTTGGTAAGGCCGGACACCGGGGAGCTGTTTTTT
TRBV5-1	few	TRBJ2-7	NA	CASSFWETDYEQYF	TGCGCCAGCAGCTTCTGGGAGACCGACTACGAGCAGTACTTC
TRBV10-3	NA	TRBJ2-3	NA	CAIRQAADTDTQYF	TGTGCCATCAGGCAAGCGGCAGACACAGATACGCAGTATTTT
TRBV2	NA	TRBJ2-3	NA	CASRGTTQYF	TGTGCCAGCAGGGGGACTACGCAGTATTTT
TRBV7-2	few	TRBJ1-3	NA	CASSPGTGNTIYF	TGTGCCAGCAGCCCGGGTACTGGAAACACCATATATTTT
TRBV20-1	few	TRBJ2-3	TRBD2	CSARDAGGASDTQYF	TGCAGTGCTAGAGATGCGGGGGGGGCGTCAGATACGCAGTATTTT
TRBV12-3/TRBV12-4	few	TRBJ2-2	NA	CASSARVRTGELFF	TGTGCCAGCAGTGCCCGGGTGCGCACCGGGGAGCTGTTTTTT
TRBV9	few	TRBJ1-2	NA	CASSVGGDYGYTF	TGTGCCAGCAGCGTAGGGGGGGACTATGGCTACACCTTC
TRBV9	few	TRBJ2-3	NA	CASSVVATDTQYF	TGTGCCAGCAGCGTAGTAGCCACAGATACGCAGTATTTT
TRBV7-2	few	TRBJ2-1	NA	CASRQEGYEQFF	TGTGCCAGCAGGCAAGAGGGTTATGAGCAGTTCTTC
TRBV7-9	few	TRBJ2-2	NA	CARGRQDNTGELFF	TGTGCCAGAGGCAGGCAAGATAACACCGGGGAGCTGTTTTTT
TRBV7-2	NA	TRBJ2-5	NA	CASAAGAGETQYF	TGTGCCAGTGCGGCGGGGGCCGGGGAGACCCAGTACTTC
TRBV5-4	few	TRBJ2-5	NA	CASSPGSGVETQYF	TGTGCCAGCAGCCCCGGAAGTGGGGTGGAGACCCAGTACTTC
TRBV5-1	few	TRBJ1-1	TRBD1	CASSSLQGAAEAFF	TGCGCCAGCAGCTCGCTACAGGGGGCGGCGGAAGCTTTCTTT
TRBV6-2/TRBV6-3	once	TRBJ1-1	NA	CASTYRNTEAFF	TGTGCCAGCACCTATCGGAACACTGAAGCTTTCTTT
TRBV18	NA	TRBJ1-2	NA	CASSPADRPGYTF	TGTGCCAGCTCACCCGCGGACAGACCTGGCTACACCTTC
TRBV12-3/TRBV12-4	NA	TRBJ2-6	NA	CASRPRGAGANVLTF	TGTGCCAGCAGGCCCCGGGGTGCTGGGGCCAACGTCCTGACTTTC
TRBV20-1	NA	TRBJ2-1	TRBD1	CSASLGTAYNEQFF	TGCAGTGCTAGCCTCGGGACAGCCTACAATGAGCAGTTCTTC
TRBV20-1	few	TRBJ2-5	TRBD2	CSARGLAGVQETQYF	TGCAGTGCTCGAGGACTAGCGGGGGTGCAAGAGACCCAGTACTTC
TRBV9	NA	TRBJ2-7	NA	CASSTPPSYEQYF	TGTGCCAGCAGCACCCCCCCATCCTACGAGCAGTACTTC
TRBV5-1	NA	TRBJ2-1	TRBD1	CASQQGAEGNEQFF	TGCGCCAGCCAACAGGGGGCTGAGGGCAATGAGCAGTTCTTC
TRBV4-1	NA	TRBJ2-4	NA	CASSHPGALAKNIQYF	TGCGCCAGCAGCCACCCGGGGGCACTAGCCAAAAACATTCAGTACTTC
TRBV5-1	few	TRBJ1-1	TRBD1	CASSREGASEAFF	TGCGCCAGCAGTCGGGAGGGGGCAAGTGAAGCTTTCTTT
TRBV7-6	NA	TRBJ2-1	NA	CASSLALLGEQFF	TGTGCCAGCAGCTTAGCGCTTTTGGGTGAGCAGTTCTTC